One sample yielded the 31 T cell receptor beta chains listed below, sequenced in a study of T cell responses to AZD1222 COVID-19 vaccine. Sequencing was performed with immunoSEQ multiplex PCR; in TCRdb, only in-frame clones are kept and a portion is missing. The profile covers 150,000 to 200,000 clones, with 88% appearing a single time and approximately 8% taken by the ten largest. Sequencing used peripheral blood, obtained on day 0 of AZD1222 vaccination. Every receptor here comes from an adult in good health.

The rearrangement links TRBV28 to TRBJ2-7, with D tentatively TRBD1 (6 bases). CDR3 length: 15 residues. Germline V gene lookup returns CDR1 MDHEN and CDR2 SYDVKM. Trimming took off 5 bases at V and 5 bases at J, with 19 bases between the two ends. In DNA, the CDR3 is TGTGCCAGCAGTGGGGGCTCGGAAACTGGCCACGAGCAGTACTTC. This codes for CASSGGSETGHEQYF. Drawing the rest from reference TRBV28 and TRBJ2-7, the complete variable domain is DVKVTQSSRYLVKRTGEKVFLECVQDMDHENMFWYRQDPGLGLRLIYFSYDVKMKEKGDIPEGYSVSREKKERFSLILESASTNQTSMYLCASSGGSETGHEQYFGPGTRLTVT.

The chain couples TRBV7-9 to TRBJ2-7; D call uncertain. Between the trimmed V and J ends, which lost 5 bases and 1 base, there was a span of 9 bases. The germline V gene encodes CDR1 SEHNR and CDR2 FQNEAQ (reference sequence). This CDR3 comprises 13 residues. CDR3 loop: CASSTVISYEQYF. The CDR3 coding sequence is TGTGCCAGCAGCACGGTGATTTCCTACGAGCAGTACTTC.

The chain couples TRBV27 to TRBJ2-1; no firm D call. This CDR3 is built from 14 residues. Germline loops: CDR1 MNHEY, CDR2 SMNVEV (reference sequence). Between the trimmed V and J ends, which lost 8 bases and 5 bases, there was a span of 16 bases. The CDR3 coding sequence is TGTGCCAGCGGAGAATACTCAGTGGACAATGAGCAGTTCTTC. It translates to CASGEYSVDNEQFF.

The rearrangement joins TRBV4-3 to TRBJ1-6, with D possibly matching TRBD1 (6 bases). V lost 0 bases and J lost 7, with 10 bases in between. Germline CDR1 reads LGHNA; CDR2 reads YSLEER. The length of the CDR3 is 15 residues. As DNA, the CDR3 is TGCGCCAGCAGCCAAGATTGGACAGACAATTCACCCCTCCACTTT. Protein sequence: CASSQDWTDNSPLHF.

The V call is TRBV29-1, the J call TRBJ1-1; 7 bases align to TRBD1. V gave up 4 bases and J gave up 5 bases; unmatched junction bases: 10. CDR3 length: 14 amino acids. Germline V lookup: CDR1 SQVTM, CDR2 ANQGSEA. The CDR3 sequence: CSVATSGGSTEAFF. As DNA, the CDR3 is TGCAGCGTTGCTACTTCAGGGGGGTCGACTGAAGCTTTCTTT.

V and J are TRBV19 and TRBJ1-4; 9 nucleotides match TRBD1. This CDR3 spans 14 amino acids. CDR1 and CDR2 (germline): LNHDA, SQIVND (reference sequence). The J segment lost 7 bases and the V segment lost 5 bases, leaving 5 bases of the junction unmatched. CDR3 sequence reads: CASSPGTGTEKLFF. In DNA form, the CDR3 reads TGTGCCAGTAGTCCAGGGACAGGGACTGAAAAACTGTTTTTT.

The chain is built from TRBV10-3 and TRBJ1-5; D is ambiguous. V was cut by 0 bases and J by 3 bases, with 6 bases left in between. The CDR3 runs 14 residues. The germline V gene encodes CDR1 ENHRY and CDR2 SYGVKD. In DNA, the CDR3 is TGTGCCATCAGTGAGTCCCGTCTCAATCAGCCCCAGCATTTT. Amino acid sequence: CAISESRLNQPQHF.

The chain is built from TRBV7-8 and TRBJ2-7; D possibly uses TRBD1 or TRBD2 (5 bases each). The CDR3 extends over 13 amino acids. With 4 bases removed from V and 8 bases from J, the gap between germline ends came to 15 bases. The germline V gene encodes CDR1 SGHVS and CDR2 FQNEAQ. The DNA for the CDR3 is TGTGCCAGCAGCTCCGGGGCCGGTCGGAAGCAGTACTTC. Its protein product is CASSSGAGRKQYF.

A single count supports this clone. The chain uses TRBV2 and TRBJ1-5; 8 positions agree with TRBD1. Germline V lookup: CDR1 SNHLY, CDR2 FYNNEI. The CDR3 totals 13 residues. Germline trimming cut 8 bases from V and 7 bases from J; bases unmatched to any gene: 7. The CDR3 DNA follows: TGTGCCAGCGGGCTGACAGGGGAACAGCCCCAGCATTTT. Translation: CASGLTGEQPQHF.

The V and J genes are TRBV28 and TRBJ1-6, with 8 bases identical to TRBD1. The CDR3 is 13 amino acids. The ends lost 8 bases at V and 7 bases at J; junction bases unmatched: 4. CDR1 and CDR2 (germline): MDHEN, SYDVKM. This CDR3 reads CASHQGANSPLHF. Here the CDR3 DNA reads TGTGCCAGCCACCAGGGGGCGAATTCACCCCTCCACTTT.

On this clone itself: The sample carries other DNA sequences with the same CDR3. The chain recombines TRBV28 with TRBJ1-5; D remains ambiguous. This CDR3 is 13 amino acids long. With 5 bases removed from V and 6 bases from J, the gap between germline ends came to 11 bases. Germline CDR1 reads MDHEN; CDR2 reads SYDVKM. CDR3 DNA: TGTGCCAGCAGTGGAGATCGAGGTCAGCCCCAGCATTTT. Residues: CASSGDRGQPQHF. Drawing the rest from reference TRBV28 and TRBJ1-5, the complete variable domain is DVKVTQSSRYLVKRTGEKVFLECVQDMDHENMFWYRQDPGLGLRLIYFSYDVKMKEKGDIPEGYSVSREKKERFSLILESASTNQTSMYLCASSGDRGQPQHFGDGTRLSIL.

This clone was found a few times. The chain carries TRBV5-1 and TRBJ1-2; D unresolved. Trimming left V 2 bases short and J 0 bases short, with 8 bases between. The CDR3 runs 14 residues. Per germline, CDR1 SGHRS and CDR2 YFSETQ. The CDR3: CASSFDTSNYGYTF. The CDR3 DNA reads TGCGCCAGCAGCTTCGACACCTCTAACTATGGCTACACCTTC.

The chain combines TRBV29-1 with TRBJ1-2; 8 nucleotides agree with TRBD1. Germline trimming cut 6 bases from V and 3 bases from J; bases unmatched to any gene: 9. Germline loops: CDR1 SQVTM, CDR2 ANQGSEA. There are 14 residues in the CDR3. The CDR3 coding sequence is TGCAGCGTACGACCAGGGGGCGACTACTATGGCTACACCTTC. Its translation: CSVRPGGDYYGYTF.

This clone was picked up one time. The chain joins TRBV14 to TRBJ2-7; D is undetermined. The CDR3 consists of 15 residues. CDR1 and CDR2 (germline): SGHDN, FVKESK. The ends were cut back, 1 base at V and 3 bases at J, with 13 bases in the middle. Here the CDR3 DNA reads TGTGCCAGCAGCCAAGGTCAATACCCGTTCTACGAGCAGTACTTC. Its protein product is CASSQGQYPFYEQYF. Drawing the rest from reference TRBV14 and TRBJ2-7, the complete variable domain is EAGVTQFPSHSVIEKGQTVTLRCDPISGHDNLYWYRRVMGKEIKFLLHFVKESKQDESGMPNNRFLAERTGGTYSTLKVQPAELEDSGVYFCASSQGQYPFYEQYFGPGTRLTVT.

The CDR3, as DNA: TGTGCCAGCAGCCAAGCTGTCCTCGGGGGGTACATGAACACTGAAGCTTTCTTT. This encodes CASSQAVLGGYMNTEAFF. V usage is TRBV3-1 (or the pseudogene TRBV3-2) and J usage is TRBJ1-1; maybe TRBD1 (5 bases). This CDR3 has 18 residues. The germline V gene has CDR1 LGHDT and CDR2 YNNKEL (reference sequence). Deletions cut 1 base from V and 0 bases from J, with 18 bases between.

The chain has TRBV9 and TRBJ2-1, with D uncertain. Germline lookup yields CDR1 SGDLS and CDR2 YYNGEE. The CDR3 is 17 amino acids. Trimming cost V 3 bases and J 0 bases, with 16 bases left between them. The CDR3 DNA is TGTGCCAGCAGCGCGACCGGACCTATCGACTCCTACAATGAGCAGTTCTTC. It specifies CASSATGPIDSYNEQFF.

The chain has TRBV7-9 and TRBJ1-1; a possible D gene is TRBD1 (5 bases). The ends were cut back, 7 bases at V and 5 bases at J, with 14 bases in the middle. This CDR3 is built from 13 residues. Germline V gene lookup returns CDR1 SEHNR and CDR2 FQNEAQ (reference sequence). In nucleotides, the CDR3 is TGTGCCAGCATTCAACCCTGGGGGACTGAAGCTTTCTTT. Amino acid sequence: CASIQPWGTEAFF.

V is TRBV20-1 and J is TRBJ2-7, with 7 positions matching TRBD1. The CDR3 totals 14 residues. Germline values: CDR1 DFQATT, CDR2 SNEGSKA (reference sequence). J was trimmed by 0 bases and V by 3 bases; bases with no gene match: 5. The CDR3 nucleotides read TGCAGTGCTAGTACGACAGGGAGCTCCTACGAGCAGTACTTC. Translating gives CSASTTGSSYEQYF.

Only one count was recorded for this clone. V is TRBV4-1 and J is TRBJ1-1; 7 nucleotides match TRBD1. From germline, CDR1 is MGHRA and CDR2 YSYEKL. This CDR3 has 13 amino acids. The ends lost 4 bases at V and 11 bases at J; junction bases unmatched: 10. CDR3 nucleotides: TGCGCCAGCAGCCTCTTACAGGGGCGCCTGGCTTTCTTT. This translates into CASSLLQGRLAFF.

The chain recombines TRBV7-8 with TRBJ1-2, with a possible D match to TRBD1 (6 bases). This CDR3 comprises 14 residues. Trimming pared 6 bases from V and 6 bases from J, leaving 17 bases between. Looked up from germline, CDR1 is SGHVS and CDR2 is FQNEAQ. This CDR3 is CASRPRGGANGYTF. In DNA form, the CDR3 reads TGTGCCAGCAGGCCTCGTGGGGGCGCGAATGGCTACACCTTC. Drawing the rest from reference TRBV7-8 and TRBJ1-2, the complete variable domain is GAGVSQSPRYKVAKRGQDVALRCDPISGHVSLFWYQQALGQGPEFLTYFQNEAQLDKSGLPSDRFFAERPEGSVSTLKIQRTQQEDSAVYLCASRPRGGANGYTFGSGTRLTVV.

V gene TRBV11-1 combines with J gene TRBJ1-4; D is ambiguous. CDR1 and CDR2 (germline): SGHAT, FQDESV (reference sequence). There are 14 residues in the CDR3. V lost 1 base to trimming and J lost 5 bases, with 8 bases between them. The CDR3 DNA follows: TGTGCCAGCAGCTTAGAGGGTCCAAATGAAAAACTGTTTTTT. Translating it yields CASSLEGPNEKLFF.

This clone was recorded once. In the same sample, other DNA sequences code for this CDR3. For the CDR3, the DNA is TGTGCCAGCAGCTCCACAGGGGGGTCCTACGAGCAGTACTTC. It translates to CASSSTGGSYEQYF. The chain combines TRBV7-2 with TRBJ2-7; 8 bases match TRBD1. The germline CDR1 and CDR2 sequences are SGHTA and FQGNSA. The CDR3 has 14 residues. V was pared by 4 bases and J by 1 base, with 3 bases of the junction left unmatched.

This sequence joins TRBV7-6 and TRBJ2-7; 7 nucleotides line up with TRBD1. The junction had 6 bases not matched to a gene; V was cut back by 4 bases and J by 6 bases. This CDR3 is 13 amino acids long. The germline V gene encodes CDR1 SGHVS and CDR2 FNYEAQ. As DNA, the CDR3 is TGTGCCAGCAGCTCGACGACAGGGCGCGAGCAGTACTTC. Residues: CASSSTTGREQYF.

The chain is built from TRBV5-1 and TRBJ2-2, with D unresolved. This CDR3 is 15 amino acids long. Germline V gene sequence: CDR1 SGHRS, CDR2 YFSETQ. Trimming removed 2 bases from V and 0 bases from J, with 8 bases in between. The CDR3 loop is CASSFTPTNTGELFF. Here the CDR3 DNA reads TGCGCCAGCAGCTTCACCCCGACGAACACCGGGGAGCTGTTTTTT.

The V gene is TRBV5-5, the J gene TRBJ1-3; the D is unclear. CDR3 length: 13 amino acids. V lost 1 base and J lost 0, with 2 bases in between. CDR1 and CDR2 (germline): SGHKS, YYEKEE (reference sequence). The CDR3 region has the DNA TGTGCCAGCAGCTTGAACTCTGGAAACACCATATATTTT. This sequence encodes CASSLNSGNTIYF.

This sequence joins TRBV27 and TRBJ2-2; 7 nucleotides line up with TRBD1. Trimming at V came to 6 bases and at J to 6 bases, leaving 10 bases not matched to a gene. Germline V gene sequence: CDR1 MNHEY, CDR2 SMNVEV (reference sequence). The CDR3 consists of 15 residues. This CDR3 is CASSRGDSDSGELFF. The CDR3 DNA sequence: TGTGCCAGCAGCCGTGGGGACAGCGATTCCGGGGAGCTGTTTTTT.

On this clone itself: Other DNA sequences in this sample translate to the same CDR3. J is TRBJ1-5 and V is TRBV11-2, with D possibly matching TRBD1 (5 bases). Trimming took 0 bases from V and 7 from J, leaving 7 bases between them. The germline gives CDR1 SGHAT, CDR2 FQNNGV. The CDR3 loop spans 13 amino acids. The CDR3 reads CASSLDRGQPQHF. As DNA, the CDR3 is TGTGCCAGCAGCTTAGATCGGGGGCAGCCCCAGCATTTT.

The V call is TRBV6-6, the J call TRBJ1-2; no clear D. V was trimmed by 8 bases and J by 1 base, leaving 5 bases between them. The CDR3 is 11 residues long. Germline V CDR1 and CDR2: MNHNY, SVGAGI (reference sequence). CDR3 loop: CASARNYGYTF. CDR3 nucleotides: TGTGCCAGCGCGCGTAACTATGGCTACACCTTC.

The CDR3 reads CATSDSGTEYTGELFF. The CDR3 nucleotides read TGTGCCACCAGTGATTCAGGGACTGAATACACCGGGGAGCTGTTTTTT. The V call is TRBV24-1, the J call TRBJ2-2, with D possibly matching TRBD2 (6 bases). The CDR3 length is 16 residues. Looked up from germline, CDR1 is KGHDR and CDR2 is SFDVKD. The V gene lost 2 bases and the J gene lost 3 bases, with 12 bases spanning the gap.

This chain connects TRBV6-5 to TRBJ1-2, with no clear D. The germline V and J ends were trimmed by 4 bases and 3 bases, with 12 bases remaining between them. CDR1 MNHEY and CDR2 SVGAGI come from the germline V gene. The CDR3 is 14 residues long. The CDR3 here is CASSSHGEYYGYTF. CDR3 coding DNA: TGTGCCAGCAGTTCCCATGGGGAATACTATGGCTACACCTTC.

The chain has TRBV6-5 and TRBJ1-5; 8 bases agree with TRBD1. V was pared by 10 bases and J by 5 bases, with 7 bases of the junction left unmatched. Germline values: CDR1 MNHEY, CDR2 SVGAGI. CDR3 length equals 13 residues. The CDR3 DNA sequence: TGTGCCACCGGGACAGGCGTCGATCAGCCCCAGCATTTT. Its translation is CATGTGVDQPQHF.